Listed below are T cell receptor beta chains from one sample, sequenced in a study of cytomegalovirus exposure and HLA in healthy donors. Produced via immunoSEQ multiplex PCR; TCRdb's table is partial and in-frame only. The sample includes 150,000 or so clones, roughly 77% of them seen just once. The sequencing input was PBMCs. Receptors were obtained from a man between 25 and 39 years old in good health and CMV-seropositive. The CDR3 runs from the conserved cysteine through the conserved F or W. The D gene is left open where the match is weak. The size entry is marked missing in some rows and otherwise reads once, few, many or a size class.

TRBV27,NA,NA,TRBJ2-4,CASRESVDKNIQYF,TGTGCCTCCCGGGAGTCCGTCGACAAAAACATTCAGTACTTC
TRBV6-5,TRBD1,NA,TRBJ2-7,CASRSRQGASYEQYF,TGTGCCAGCAGGTCCCGACAGGGGGCGTCCTACGAGCAGTACTTC
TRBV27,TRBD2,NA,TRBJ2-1,CARASGSQFNEQFF,TGTGCCAGGGCTAGCGGGAGCCAATTTAATGAGCAGTTCTTC
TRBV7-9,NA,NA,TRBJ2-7,CASSLPIRLSIHEQYF,TGTGCCAGCAGCTTGCCGATACGGTTATCTATACACGAGCAGTACTTC
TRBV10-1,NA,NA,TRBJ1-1,CASSPGQFFTEAFF,TGCGCCAGCAGCCCGGGACAATTTTTCACTGAAGCTTTCTTT
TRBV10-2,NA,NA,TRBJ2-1,CASSDYFILDEQFF,TGCGCCAGCAGTGACTACTTCATTTTGGATGAGCAGTTCTTC
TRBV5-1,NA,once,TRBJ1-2,CASSTTGNYGYTF,TGCGCCAGCAGCACTACAGGCAACTATGGCTACACCTTC
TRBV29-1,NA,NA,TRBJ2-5,CSVAVEGTQYF,TGCAGCGTTGCCGTGGAGGGGACCCAGTACTTC
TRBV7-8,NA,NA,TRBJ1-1,CASSFQGTPNTEAFF,TGTGCCAGCAGCTTCCAGGGGACACCGAACACTGAAGCTTTCTTT
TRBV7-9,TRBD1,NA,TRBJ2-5,CASSWGQGVGGQETQYF,TGTGCCAGCAGCTGGGGACAGGGGGTAGGGGGTCAAGAGACCCAGTACTTC
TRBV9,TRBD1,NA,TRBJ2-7,CASSVGTGETLRQYF,TGTGCCAGCAGCGTAGGAACAGGGGAGACTCTCAGGCAGTACTTC
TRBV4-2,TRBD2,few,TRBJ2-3,CASSQDLNSGRARDTQYF,TGTGCCAGCAGCCAAGATTTGAATAGCGGGAGGGCCAGAGATACGCAGTATTTT
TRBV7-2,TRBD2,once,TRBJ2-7,CASSLGSGGAQNEQYF,TGTGCCAGCAGCTTAGGAAGCGGGGGGGCGCAGAACGAGCAGTACTTC
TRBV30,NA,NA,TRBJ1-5,CAWSSTWNQPQHF,TGTGCCTGGAGTTCAACATGGAATCAGCCCCAGCATTTT
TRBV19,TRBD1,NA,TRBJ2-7,CASSIGRGSYEQYF,TGTGCCAGTAGTATCGGCAGGGGGAGCTACGAGCAGTATTTC
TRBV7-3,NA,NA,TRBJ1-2,CASSLQGSGYTF,TGTGCCAGCAGCCTACAGGGATCTGGCTACACCTTC
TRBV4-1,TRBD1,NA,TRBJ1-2,CASSQEGSRTGGYTF,TGCGCCAGCAGCCAAGAAGGTAGCAGGACAGGAGGCTACACCTTC
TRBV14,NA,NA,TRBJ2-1,CASSQVSGNSYNEQFF,TGTGCCAGCAGCCAAGTCTCCGGTAACTCCTACAATGAGCAGTTCTTC
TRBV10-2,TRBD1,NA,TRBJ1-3,CASSGGGQGGNTIYF,TGCGCCAGCAGTGGAGGAGGACAGGGAGGAAACACCATATATTTT
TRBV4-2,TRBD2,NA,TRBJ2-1,CASSQDQAGGHQIEQFF,TGTGCCAGCAGCCAAGACCAAGCGGGGGGGCATCAAATTGAGCAGTTCTTC
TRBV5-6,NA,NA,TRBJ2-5,CASQVPPQETQYF,TGTGCCAGCCAGGTGCCCCCGCAAGAGACCCAGTACTTC
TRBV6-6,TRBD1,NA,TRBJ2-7,CASSNQDRVGFEQYF,TGTGCCAGCAGTAACCAGGACAGGGTTGGGTTCGAGCAGTACTTC
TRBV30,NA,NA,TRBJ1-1,CAGQVANTEAFF,TGTGCCGGGCAGGTCGCGAACACTGAAGCTTTCTTT
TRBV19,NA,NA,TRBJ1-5,CASDGVNQPQHF,TGTGCCAGTGACGGGGTTAATCAGCCCCAGCATTTT
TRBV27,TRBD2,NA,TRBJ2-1,CASSLSFPGGSGNEQFF,TGTGCCAGCAGTTTATCGTTCCCCGGCGGGAGCGGTAATGAGCAGTTCTTC
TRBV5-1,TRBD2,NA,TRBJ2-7,CASSDLAGGTGAEQYF,TGCGCCAGCAGCGACCTAGCGGGAGGTACCGGAGCCGAGCAGTACTTC
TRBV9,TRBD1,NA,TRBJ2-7,CASSVGGQGYEQYF,TGTGCCAGCAGCGTAGGTGGACAGGGCTACGAGCAGTACTTC
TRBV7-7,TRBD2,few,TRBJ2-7,CASSLGTSRADEQYF,TGTGCTAGCAGCTTAGGGACTAGCAGAGCGGACGAGCAGTACTTC
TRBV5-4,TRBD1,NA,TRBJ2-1,CASSPTGGRNEQFF,TGTGCCAGCAGCCCCACAGGGGGTCGAAATGAGCAGTTCTTC
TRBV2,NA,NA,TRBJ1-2,CARTTGAVNYGYTF,TGTGCCAGAACTACCGGAGCGGTAAACTATGGCTACACCTTC
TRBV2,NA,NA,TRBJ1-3,CASRQALTGNTIYF,TGTGCCAGCAGACAGGCTCTTACTGGAAACACCATATATTTT
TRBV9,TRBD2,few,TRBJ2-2,CASSVWASGGTGELFF,TGTGCCAGCAGCGTCTGGGCTAGCGGGGGAACCGGGGAGCTGTTTTTT
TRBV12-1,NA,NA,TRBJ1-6,CARGGQSYNSPLHF,TGTGCCCGGGGGGGACAGAGCTATAATTCACCCCTCCACTTT
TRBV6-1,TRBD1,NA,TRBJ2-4,CASSRGNQGFRYF,TGTGCCAGCAGCAGGGGGAATCAAGGGTTTCGGTACTTC
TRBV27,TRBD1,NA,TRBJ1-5,CASSSSGQVYSNQPQHF,TGTGCCAGCAGTTCTTCTGGACAGGTCTATAGCAATCAGCCCCAGCATTTT
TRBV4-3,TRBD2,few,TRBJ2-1,CASSRSGTSPNNEQFF,TGCGCCAGCAGCCGAAGCGGGACTAGCCCTAACAATGAGCAGTTCTTC
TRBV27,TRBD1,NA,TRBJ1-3,CASSPQGVLGNTIYF,TGTGCCAGCAGCCCTCAGGGGGTACTCGGAAACACCATATATTTT
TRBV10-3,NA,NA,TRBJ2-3,CAISEVSGTSTDTQYF,TGTGCCATCAGTGAGGTATCCGGGACAAGCACAGATACGCAGTATTTT
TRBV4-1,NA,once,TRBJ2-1,CASSQGQRAYNEQFF,TGCGCCAGCAGCCAAGGGCAGCGGGCCTACAATGAGCAGTTCTTC
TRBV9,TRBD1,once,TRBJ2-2,CASSWGQGKNTGELFF,TGTGCCAGCAGCTGGGGACAGGGGAAGAACACCGGGGAGCTGTTTTTT
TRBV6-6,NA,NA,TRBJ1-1,CASSYGRATEAFF,TGTGCCAGCAGTTACGGCAGGGCCACTGAAGCTTTCTTT
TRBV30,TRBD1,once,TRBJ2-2,CAWTRQGVDTGELFF,TGTGCCTGGACACGACAGGGGGTAGACACCGGGGAGCTGTTTTTT
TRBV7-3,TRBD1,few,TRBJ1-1,CASRKGAQMNTEAFF,TGTGCCAGCAGGAAGGGGGCGCAGATGAACACTGAAGCTTTCTTT
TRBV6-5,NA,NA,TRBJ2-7,CASRIADAYEQYF,TGTGCCAGCCGTATCGCGGATGCCTACGAGCAGTACTTC
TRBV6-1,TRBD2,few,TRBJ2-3,CASSELAGTPDTQYF,TGTGCCAGCAGCGAACTAGCGGGGACCCCAGATACGCAGTATTTT
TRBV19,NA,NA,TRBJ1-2,CASSIAEGLSGYTF,TGTGCCAGTAGTATAGCAGAGGGACTCAGCGGCTACACCTTC
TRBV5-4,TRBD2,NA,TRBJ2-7,CASSPGTSAYEQYF,TGTGCCAGCAGCCCCGGGACTAGCGCCTACGAGCAGTACTTC
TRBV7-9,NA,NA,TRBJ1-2,CASSLNPGAPGLGYTF,TGTGCCAGCAGCTTAAATCCGGGGGCCCCGGGACTAGGCTACACCTTC
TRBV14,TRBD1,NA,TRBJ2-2,CASSPRTGGNTGELFF,TGTGCCAGCAGCCCGAGGACAGGGGGCAACACCGGGGAGCTGTTTTTT
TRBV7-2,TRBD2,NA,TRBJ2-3,CASSLTSGGADTQYF,TGTGCCAGCAGCTTAACTAGCGGGGGGGCTGATACGCAGTATTTT
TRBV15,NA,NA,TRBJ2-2,CATSRQGSNTGELFF,TGTGCCACCAGCAGACAGGGTTCGAACACCGGGGAGCTGTTTTTT
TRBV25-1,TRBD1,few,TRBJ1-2,CASSPANRGIYGYTF,TGTGCCAGCAGCCCAGCTAACAGGGGGATTTATGGCTACACCTTC
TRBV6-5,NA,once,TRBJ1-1,CASSPLSTLNTEAFF,TGTGCCAGCAGTCCACTTTCGACATTGAACACTGAAGCTTTCTTT
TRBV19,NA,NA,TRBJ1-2,CASRGGAVNVQGGYTF,TGTGCCAGTAGGGGGGGGGCAGTCAACGTTCAAGGAGGCTACACCTTC
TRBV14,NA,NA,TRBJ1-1,CASSPIPLGGAFF,TGTGCCAGCAGCCCAATCCCCTTGGGGGGGGCTTTCTTT
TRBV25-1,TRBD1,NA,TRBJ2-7,CASSGPGQGFLQYF,TGTGCCAGCAGTGGGCCAGGACAGGGTTTTTTGCAGTACTTC
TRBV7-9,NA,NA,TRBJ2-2,CASSPAGITGELFF,TGTGCCAGCAGCCCCGCGGGAATCACCGGGGAGCTGTTTTTT
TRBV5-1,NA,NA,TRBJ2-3,CASSTTASTDTQYF,TGCGCCAGCAGCACGACAGCTAGCACAGATACGCAGTATTTT
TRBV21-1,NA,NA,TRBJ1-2,CASSKAETGNGGGYTF,TGTGCCAGCAGCAAAGCAGAGACAGGGAACGGAGGTGGCTACACCTTC
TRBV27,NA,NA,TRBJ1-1,CASSNRFSTEAFF,TGTGCCAGCAGTAACAGGTTTAGCACTGAGGCTTTCTTT